Below, 14 T cell receptor beta chains from the same sample are listed, as sequenced in a study of blood T cell repertoires in COVID-19. Clones were sequenced by immunoSEQ multiplex PCR, and TCRdb holds only the in-frame ones, with some missing. The sample holds 140,000 or so clones, nearly 90% seen once. What was sequenced was peripheral blood. All receptors derive from a man aged 65-85 years with acute or convalescent COVID-19.

The chain links TRBV19 to TRBJ2-7, with D perhaps matching TRBD2 (5 bases). The CDR3 spans 13 residues. Germline CDR1 LNHDA, CDR2 SQIVND (reference sequence). Trimming shortened V by 10 bases and J by 1 base, and 14 bases separated the two germline ends. This CDR3 reads CATGGPTSYEQYF. The CDR3 coding sequence is TGTGCCACCGGAGGACCAACTTCCTACGAGCAGTACTTC.

This clone was recorded only once. The rearrangement links TRBV18 to TRBJ2-7; 9 nucleotides agree with TRBD1. V was clipped by 0 bases and J by 7 bases; unmatched bases: 7. CDR3 length equals 15 residues. Germline lookup yields CDR1 KGHSH and CDR2 LQKENI. The CDR3 DNA is TGTGCCAGCTCACCACCACCGGGACAGGGCTGGGAGCAGTACTTC. Amino acid sequence: CASSPPPGQGWEQYF.

The gene calls are TRBV7-6 and TRBJ1-6, with TRBD1 matching 10 bases. CDR3 length: 19 residues. V gave up 3 bases and J gave up 0 bases; unmatched junction bases: 8. Germline CDR1 reads SGHVS; CDR2 reads FNYEAQ. This CDR3 is CASSFGTGDVRSYNSPLHF. In DNA, the CDR3 is TGTGCCAGCAGCTTCGGGACAGGGGACGTCCGCTCCTATAATTCACCCCTCCACTTT. The complete variable domain, with remaining parts taken from reference TRBV7-6 and TRBJ1-6, reads GAGVSQSPRYKVTKRGQDVALRCDPISGHVSLYWYRQALGQGPEFLTYFNYEAQQDKSGLPNDRFSAERPEGSISTLTIQRTEQRDSAMYRCASSFGTGDVRSYNSPLHFGNGTRLTVT.

The rearrangement uses TRBV24-1 and TRBJ2-5, with a tentative D call TRBD2 (5 bases). This CDR3 comprises 15 residues. Germline V gene lookup returns CDR1 KGHDR and CDR2 SFDVKD. Deletions cut 5 bases from V and 5 bases from J, with 17 bases between. The CDR3 loop is CATSAPPGNWETQYF. CDR3 coding DNA: TGTGCCACCAGTGCCCCTCCGGGGAACTGGGAGACCCAGTACTTC.

Notes on this clone: The same CDR3 arises from other DNA sequences in this sample as well. This chain connects TRBV19 to TRBJ2-5; D may be TRBD1 (6 bases). Germline V gene data show CDR1 as LNHDA and CDR2 as SQIVND (reference sequence). Trimming pared 4 bases from V and 5 bases from J, leaving 11 bases between. This CDR3 spans 13 amino acids. This CDR3 reads CASSTTGSETQYF. The CDR3 bases are TGTGCCAGTAGTACAACAGGGTCGGAGACCCAGTACTTC.

The rearrangement links TRBV30 to TRBJ2-7, with 13 nucleotides matching TRBD2. Germline V gene lookup returns CDR1 GTSNPN and CDR2 SVGIG (reference sequence). V lost 4 bases, J lost 1 base, and 10 bases stayed unmatched. The CDR3 extends over 17 amino acids. In DNA, the CDR3 is TGTGCCTGGACCGGGACTAGCGGGAACCGTCAATCCTACGAGCAGTACTTC. Amino acid sequence: CAWTGTSGNRQSYEQYF. Using reference TRBV30 and TRBJ2-7 for the parts outside the CDR3, the full variable domain is SQTIHQWPATLVQPVGSPLSLECTVEGTSNPNLYWYRQAAGRGLQLLFYSVGIGQISSEVPQNLSASRPQDRQFILSSKKLLLSDSGFYLCAWTGTSGNRQSYEQYFGPGTRLTVT.

The chain has TRBV28 and TRBJ1-2, with 12 bases aligning to TRBD1. CDR3 size: 14 residues. Germline V CDR1 and CDR2: MDHEN, SYDVKM. V lost 5 bases to trimming and J lost 8 bases; unmatched junction nucleotides: 6. DNA of the CDR3: TGTGCCAGCAGTGTGGGACAGGGGGCGGAGGGCTACACCTTC. It is translated as CASSVGQGAEGYTF.

The count of this clone is one. The rearrangement joins TRBV4-1 to TRBJ1-4, with D tentatively TRBD1 (5 bases). V was clipped by 4 bases and J by 7 bases, with 19 bases between them. This CDR3 has 16 amino acids. Germline V CDR1 and CDR2: MGHRA, YSYEKL. CDR3 sequence reads: CASSLRSGDGGEKLFF. CDR3 sequence (DNA): TGCGCCAGCAGCCTCCGGAGTGGGGACGGGGGTGAAAAACTGTTTTTT.

The V gene is TRBV6-1, the J gene TRBJ1-5; the match to TRBD1 covers 9 bases. V lost 4 bases to trimming and J lost 5 bases; unmatched junction nucleotides: 12. In germline, CDR1 is MNHNS, CDR2 SASEGT. CDR3 size: 17 residues. The CDR3 sequence: CASSASPGTGIYQPQHF. The CDR3 coding sequence is TGTGCCAGCAGTGCATCTCCCGGGACAGGGATTTATCAGCCCCAGCATTTT.

This clone was picked up a small number of times. This rearrangement joins TRBV6-4 to TRBJ2-2, with D unresolved. The V gene's germline CDR1 is MRHNA and CDR2 SNTAGT. There are 14 residues in the CDR3. V dropped 2 bases and J dropped 2 bases, with 6 bases sitting between them. CDR3 region: CASSDQLNTGELFF. The CDR3 nucleotides are TGTGCCAGCAGTGACCAGTTAAACACCGGGGAGCTGTTTTTT.

J is TRBJ2-3 and V is TRBV5-1, with TRBD2 matching 8 bases. Germline loops: CDR1 SGHRS, CDR2 YFSETQ. V lost 0 bases and J lost 3; bases outside the gene matches: 6. This CDR3 spans 16 amino acids. Here the CDR3 reads CASSLATGGGTDTQYF. The CDR3 DNA follows: TGCGCCAGCAGCTTGGCAACGGGAGGGGGGACAGATACGCAGTATTTT.

This clone was observed once. The chain combines TRBV7-8 with TRBJ2-7; TRBD2 matches at 10 bases. This CDR3 is 15 amino acids long. Germline lookup yields CDR1 SGHVS and CDR2 FQNEAQ. The ends lost 0 bases at V and 6 bases at J; junction bases unmatched: 5. The CDR3 DNA reads as TGTGCCAGCAGCTTAGCCCTAGCGGGAGTTTCCGAGCAGTACTTC. Encoded protein: CASSLALAGVSEQYF.

This chain uses TRBV5-8 with TRBJ2-1; 9 bases match TRBD1. The CDR3 contains 14 residues. The germline V gene encodes CDR1 SGHTS and CDR2 YDEGEE. The trim removed 3 bases at V and 6 bases at J, leaving 4 bases unmatched. The CDR3 loop reads CASSSGTGPNEQFF. In DNA form, the CDR3 reads TGTGCCAGCAGCTCCGGGACAGGGCCCAATGAGCAGTTCTTC.

The gene calls are TRBV19 and TRBJ2-3; D is unclear. The V and J ends lost 2 bases and 3 bases respectively, with 3 bases between them. The V gene's germline CDR1 is LNHDA and CDR2 SQIVND (reference sequence). CDR3 length: 12 amino acids. The CDR3 spells CASSISTDTQYF. The CDR3 DNA sequence: TGTGCCAGTAGTATATCAACAGATACGCAGTATTTT.